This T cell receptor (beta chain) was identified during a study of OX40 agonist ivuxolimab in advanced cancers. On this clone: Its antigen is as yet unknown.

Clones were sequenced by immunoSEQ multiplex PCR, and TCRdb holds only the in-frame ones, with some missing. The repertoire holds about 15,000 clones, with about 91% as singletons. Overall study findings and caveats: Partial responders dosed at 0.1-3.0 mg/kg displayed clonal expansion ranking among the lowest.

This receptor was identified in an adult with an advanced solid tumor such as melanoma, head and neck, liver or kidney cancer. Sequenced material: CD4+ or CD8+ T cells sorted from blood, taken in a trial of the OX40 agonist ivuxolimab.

The CDR3 sequence is CASSLTAETPLHF. CDR3 nucleotides: TGTGCCAGCAGTTTAACGGCTGAGACACCCCTCCACTTT. This chain connects TRBV28 to TRBJ1-6; D call uncertain. V was cut by 2 bases and J by 11 bases, with 10 bases left in between. The CDR3 is 13 residues long. Germline V gene lookup returns CDR1 MDHEN and CDR2 SYDVKM.